The clone carrying this T cell receptor (beta chain) was detected only a few times. These data come from a study of T-cell reconstitution after alpha-beta-depleted transplantation in children. Unique molecular identifiers tagged the TCRbeta library. MiXCR was run by TCRdb on the PCR reads, yielding one entry per CDR3 protein. Of about 98,000 distinct CDR3 sequences listed, around 7.8% were seen once; the top ten hold 15% to 20%. This sequence was found in a boy younger than 10 with acute lymphoblastic leukemia, due to receive a stem cell transplant. The source material was PBMCs, sampled before TCRalphabeta/CD19-depleted stem cell transplant.

This chain's CDR3 is CATSRDTGVEAFF. The CDR3, as DNA: TGTGCCACCAGCAGAGATACAGGGGTGGAAGCTTTCTTT. This chain joins TRBV15 and TRBJ1-1, with 7 bases fitting TRBD1. The germline V gene has CDR1 LNHNV and CDR2 YYDKDF (reference sequence). The CDR3 length is 13 residues. The J segment lost 8 bases and the V segment lost 0 bases, leaving 3 bases of the junction unmatched.